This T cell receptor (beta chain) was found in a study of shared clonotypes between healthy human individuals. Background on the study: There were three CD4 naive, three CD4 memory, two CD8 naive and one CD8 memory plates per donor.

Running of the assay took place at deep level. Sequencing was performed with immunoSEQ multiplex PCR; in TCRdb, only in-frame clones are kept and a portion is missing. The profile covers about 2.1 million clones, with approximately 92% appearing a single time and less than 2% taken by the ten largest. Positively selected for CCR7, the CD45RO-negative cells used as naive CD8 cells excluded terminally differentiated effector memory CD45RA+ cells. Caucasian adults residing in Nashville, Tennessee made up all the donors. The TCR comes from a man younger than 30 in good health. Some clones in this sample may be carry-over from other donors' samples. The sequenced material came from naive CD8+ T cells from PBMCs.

CDR3 in DNA: TGTGCCAGCAGCTTAGCGACTAGCGGCTCAGATACGCAGTATTTT. This translates into CASSLATSGSDTQYF. J is TRBJ2-3 and V is TRBV11-1; TRBD2 matches 9 bases. This CDR3 is built from 15 residues. Germline V gene sequence: CDR1 SGHAT, CDR2 FQDESV (reference sequence). V was clipped by 0 bases and J by 4 bases; unmatched bases: 2. Filled out from reference TRBV11-1 and TRBJ2-3, the complete variable domain reads EAEVAQSPRYKITEKSQAVAFWCDPISGHATLYWYRQILGQGPELLVQFQDESVVDDSQLPKDRFSAERLKGVDSTLKIQPAELGDSAMYLCASSLATSGSDTQYFGPGTRLTVL.